The clone carrying this T cell receptor beta chain was picked up many times. Its specificity is unknown. These data belong to a study of early T cells in non-severe SARS-CoV-2 infection. Overall study: Bulk RNA taken from unsorted whole blood was sequenced, leaving chains unpaired.

Study results and caveats: Sequences matched to VDJdb favored anti-spike CD8 responses, while private and CD4 specificities were missed.

Unique molecular identifiers were attached to individual cDNA molecules. Via MiXCR, TCRdb re-called the 5' RACE reads, giving one row per CDR3 protein. The table includes some 64,000 distinct CDR3 sequences, approximately 8.8% detected once. Trimming removed 8 bases from V and 6 bases from J, with 16 bases in between. Germline CDR1 is MNHNS and CDR2 is SASEGT. The length of the CDR3 is 14 residues. The TCR sequence derives from an adult who was a healthcare worker with PCR-confirmed SARS-CoV-2 infection or an uninfected control (not recorded which). This material consisted of whole blood, taken at baseline. V gene TRBV6-1 combines with J gene TRBJ1-4, with D possibly being TRBD1 (6 bases). CDR3 sequence (DNA): TGTGCCAGCGGGAGTAGGGGGACTCATGAAAAACTGTTTTTT. Encoded protein: CASGSRGTHEKLFF.